The 13 T cell receptor beta chains reported below all come from one sample, sequenced in a study of response to subunit inactivated influenza vaccine. From the RT-PCR reads, TCRdb called clonotypes with MiXCR, one entry per CDR3 protein. Found here are about 570,000 distinct CDR3 sequences, roughly 10% of them singletons; the top ten hold around 10%. The sample also formed part of further work on T cells expressing NK-cell markers. From that paper: As the method of synthesis, 5'RACE template switching with UMIs yielded TCR beta cDNA.

Specimen: PBMCs from blood, collected on the day of vaccination. The source is a man aged 45-65 years who received an inactivated influenza vaccine.

The chain recombines TRBV11-2 with TRBJ2-7, with TRBD2 identical over 15 bases. This CDR3 is built from 15 residues. Unmatched junction bases numbered 4, after V lost 4 bases and J lost 6 bases. Germline CDR1 and CDR2: SGHAT and FQNNGV. DNA of the CDR3: TGTGCCAGCAGCTCGGGGACTAGCGGGAGGCTCGAGCAGTACTTC. Translation: CASSSGTSGRLEQYF. Combining the CDR3 with reference TRBV11-2 and TRBJ2-7 gives the whole variable domain EAGVAQSPRYKIIEKRQSVAFWCNPISGHATLYWYQQILGQGPKLLIQFQNNGVVDDSQLPKDRFSAERLKGVDSTLKIQPAKLEDSAVYLCASSSGTSGRLEQYFGPGTRLTVT.

This clonotype was counted only a few times. V and J are TRBV5-5 and TRBJ2-1; a possible D gene is TRBD2 (6 bases). CDR1 and CDR2 (germline): SGHKS, YYEKEE (reference sequence). V lost 4 bases and J lost 7, with 21 bases in between. CDR3 length: 16 residues. The CDR3: CASSPGGDRSKNEQFF. In DNA, the CDR3 is TGTGCCAGCAGCCCCGGGGGAGACAGATCAAAGAATGAGCAGTTCTTC.

This chain joins TRBV28 and TRBJ2-4; TRBD2 matches at 14 bases. CDR1 is MDHEN and CDR2 is SYDVKM in the germline V gene. V shed 3 bases, J shed 7 bases, and the junction held 5 bases outside the gene matches. The CDR3 has 16 residues. Here the CDR3 reads CASSLTSGRGVNIQYF. As DNA, the CDR3 is TGTGCCAGCAGTTTGACTAGCGGGAGGGGGGTTAACATTCAGTACTTC.

The CDR3 is CASSPGGDKRQYF. CDR3 in DNA: TGTGCCAGCTCACCAGGGGGGGACAAGCGCCAGTACTTC. The V gene is TRBV18, the J gene TRBJ2-7; possible D gene TRBD2, 7 bases. The germline gives CDR1 KGHSH, CDR2 LQKENI. The CDR3 runs to 13 residues. With 2 bases removed from V and 10 bases from J, the gap between germline ends came to 15 bases. The full variable domain, its missing parts supplied by reference TRBV18 and TRBJ2-7, is NAGVMQNPRHLVRRRGQEARLRCSPMKGHSHVYWYRQLPEEGLKFMVYLQKENIIDESGMPKERFSAEFPKEGPSILRIQQVVRGDSAAYFCASSPGGDKRQYFGPGTRLTVT.

The chain employs TRBV6-5 and TRBJ1-6; 9 positions agree with TRBD1. The CDR3 length is 19 residues. The V and J ends lost 0 bases and 5 bases, in that order; junction bases with no gene match: 11. Germline CDR1 MNHEY, CDR2 SVGAGI. CDR3 nucleotides: TGTGCCAGCAGTTACTCGCCTAATTCACAGGGGGCCAATAATTCACCCCTCCACTTT. The encoded protein is CASSYSPNSQGANNSPLHF.

This clonotype was counted between two and nine times. The J gene is TRBJ1-1, the V gene TRBV7-9; D gene ambiguous. CDR1 and CDR2 from the germline V gene are SEHNR and FQNEAQ (reference sequence). The CDR3 totals 14 residues. V shed 5 bases and J shed 1 base, with 11 bases lying between them. The CDR3 sequence is CASSPPSANTEAFF. CDR3 bases: TGTGCCAGCAGCCCCCCCAGTGCGAACACTGAAGCTTTCTTT.

This sequence joins TRBV5-1 and TRBJ2-1; 13 positions match TRBD2. CDR1 is SGHRS and CDR2 is YFSETQ in the germline V gene. This CDR3 is built from 16 residues. J was trimmed by 2 bases and V by 4 bases; bases with no gene match: 3. CDR3 bases: TGCGCCAGCAGCCCCGGACTAGCGGGAGCCTACAATGAGCAGTTCTTC. It encodes CASSPGLAGAYNEQFF.

CDR3 coding DNA: TGTGCCAGCAGCCCGCGGGGGGACGAATTTGGGGCCAACGTCCTGACTTTC. It is translated as CASSPRGDEFGANVLTF. The chain joins TRBV7-2 to TRBJ2-6; 8 bases fit TRBD2. Germline V gives CDR1 SGHTA, CDR2 FQGNSA. V was clipped by 5 bases and J by 3 bases; unmatched bases: 9. The length of the CDR3 is 17 residues. Drawing the rest from reference TRBV7-2 and TRBJ2-6, the complete variable domain is GAGVSQSPSNKVTEKGKDVELRCDPISGHTALYWYRQSLGQGLEFLIYFQGNSAPDKSGLPSDRFSAERTGGSVSTLTIQRTQQEDSAVYLCASSPRGDEFGANVLTFGAGSRLTVL.

This clonotype came up a few times. V gene TRBV6-2 or TRBV6-3 combines with J gene TRBJ1-1; no firm D call. Trimming cost V 0 bases and J 6 bases, with 14 bases left between them. Germline V gene lookup returns CDR1 MNHEY and CDR2 SVGEGT. This CDR3 spans 15 amino acids. In DNA, the CDR3 is TGTGCCAGCAGTTACTCGTCACGGCCGGGGTCTGAAGCTTTCTTT. This encodes CASSYSSRPGSEAFF.

This chain joins TRBV28 and TRBJ2-7, with D possibly TRBD1 on 6 matching bases. The V gene lost 6 bases and the J gene lost 6 bases, with 18 bases spanning the gap. Germline assignment: CDR1 MDHEN and CDR2 SYDVKM. The CDR3 covers 14 residues. The CDR3 DNA follows: TGTGCCAGCAGCTCCGGACAGAACCCCCTCGAGCAGTACTTC. Translating gives CASSSGQNPLEQYF.

Ten or more counts support this clonotype. The chain has TRBV5-1 and TRBJ2-6; 8 positions agree with TRBD2. The CDR3 runs to 20 residues. The ends lost 0 bases at V and 2 bases at J; junction bases unmatched: 13. CDR1 and CDR2 from the germline V gene are SGHRS and YFSETQ. CDR3 in amino acids: CASSLVPGGARGTGANVLTF. In DNA form, the CDR3 reads TGCGCCAGCAGCTTGGTACCGGGAGGGGCCCGGGGTACTGGGGCCAACGTCCTGACTTTC. Full variable domain (missing parts from reference TRBV5-1 and TRBJ2-6): KAGVTQTPRYLIKTRGQQVTLSCSPISGHRSVSWYQQTPGQGLQFLFEYFSETQRNKGNFPGRFSGRQFSNSRSEMNVSTLELGDSALYLCASSLVPGGARGTGANVLTFGAGSRLTVL.

The chain is built from TRBV10-3 and TRBJ2-3; D is undetermined. Germline CDR1 reads ENHRY; CDR2 reads SYGVKD. V was shortened by 6 bases and J by 0 bases, with 10 bases between the two germline ends. CDR3 size: 14 residues. The CDR3 spells CAIRKGSSTDTQYF. The CDR3 nucleotides are TGTGCCATCAGGAAAGGATCTAGCACAGATACGCAGTATTTT.

This clonotype was counted only a few times. The V and J genes are TRBV5-4 and TRBJ1-2; no definite D call. Trimming removed 4 bases at V and 3 bases at J, with 16 bases between. The CDR3 runs 15 residues. The V gene's germline CDR1 is SGHNT and CDR2 YYREEE (reference sequence). DNA for the CDR3: TGTGCCAGCAGCGTGACGGACCGGGCCCACTATGGCTACACCTTC. It is translated as CASSVTDRAHYGYTF.